One sample yielded the 27 T cell receptor beta chains listed below, sequenced in a study of T cell responses to AZD1222 COVID-19 vaccine. The data were produced by immunoSEQ multiplex PCR, yet TCRdb's version contains in-frame clones alone and is incomplete. This table has approximately 150,000 clones, roughly 86% appearing once. The specimen comprised peripheral blood, sampled 28 days after the second AZD1222 dose. These receptors all come from an adult who received the AZD1222 COVID-19 vaccine.

J is TRBJ2-7 and V is TRBV10-2; tentative D call: TRBD2 (6 bases). V lost 4 bases and J lost 3, with 10 bases in between. The CDR3 totals 13 residues. Germline V gene lookup returns CDR1 WSHSY and CDR2 SAAADI. The CDR3 nucleotides read TGCGCCAGCAGTGTAGCGGAAGGCTACGAGCAGTACTTC. It specifies CASSVAEGYEQYF.

The rearrangement links TRBV5-8 to TRBJ1-5; the D is unclear. The germline V gene encodes CDR1 SGHTS and CDR2 YDEGEE. The CDR3 has 15 amino acids. Trimming removed 4 bases at V and 0 bases at J, with 11 bases between. The CDR3 here is CASSPVEDSNQPQHF. CDR3 in DNA: TGTGCCAGCAGCCCGGTTGAGGATAGCAATCAGCCCCAGCATTTT.

Comment on this clone: Its ends do not fully match the called genes, so a read error is possible. The chain joins TRBV3-1 (or the pseudogene TRBV3-2) to TRBJ2-6; a possible D gene is TRBD2 (7 bases). Germline lookup yields CDR1 LGHDT and CDR2 YNNKEL (reference sequence). The CDR3 runs to 15 residues. The CDR3 sequence: CASRGGGSRANVLTF. CDR3 nucleotides: TGTGCCAGCCGTGGGGGGGGCTCTCGGGCCAACGTCCTGACTTTC.

In its sample, this clone was seen once. The V call is TRBV5-5, the J call TRBJ1-1, with D unclear. Germline CDR1 and CDR2: SGHKS and YYEKEE (reference sequence). Deletions cut 2 bases from V and 3 bases from J, with 23 bases between. The CDR3 consists of 18 residues. For the CDR3, the DNA is TGTGCCAGCAGCTTAGACCTTCGATGGAGAAGATCGGACACTGAAGCTTTCTTT. Residues: CASSLDLRWRRSDTEAFF.

This sequence joins TRBV19 and TRBJ2-7; D gene ambiguous. Trimming took 7 bases from V and 2 from J, leaving 15 bases between them. There are 14 residues in the CDR3. Germline CDR1 and CDR2: LNHDA and SQIVND (reference sequence). CDR3 residues: CASTSLSSPYEQYF. The CDR3 nucleotides are TGTGCCAGTACCTCCCTAAGTAGTCCCTACGAGCAGTACTTC.

V and J are TRBV10-2 and TRBJ2-1; a possible D gene is TRBD2 (6 bases). Germline values: CDR1 WSHSY, CDR2 SAAADI. Trimming removed 2 bases from V and 7 bases from J, with 12 bases in between. The CDR3 has 14 residues. CDR3 coding DNA: TGCGCCAGCAGTGAGGTTAACGCGGGGAATGAGCAGTTCTTC. Its translation: CASSEVNAGNEQFF.

The V and J genes are TRBV18 and TRBJ2-7; possibly TRBD2 for D (6 bases). Trimming pared 6 bases from V and 6 bases from J, leaving 12 bases between. The CDR3 consists of 12 residues. Germline V gene sequence: CDR1 KGHSH, CDR2 LQKENI. The CDR3 loop reads CASSPSVREQYF. The DNA of the CDR3 is TGTGCCAGCTCCCCTAGCGTTCGCGAGCAGTACTTC.

V and J are TRBV11-2 and TRBJ1-2; no definite D call. V gave up 0 bases and J gave up 2 bases, with 7 bases separating them. The CDR3 loop spans 14 amino acids. CDR1 is SGHAT, CDR2 FQNNGV, per germline. The CDR3 DNA sequence: TGTGCCAGCAGCTTAGACAGAATCAACTATGGCTACACCTTC. It encodes CASSLDRINYGYTF.

The chain is built from TRBV4-2 and TRBJ1-1; D is perhaps TRBD1 (6 bases). V was cut by 3 bases and J by 6 bases, with 23 bases left in between. Germline CDR1 is LGHNA and CDR2 is YNFKEQ. The CDR3 runs to 17 residues. The CDR3 DNA sequence: TGTGCCAGCAGCCATCAGGGACTCTTCGCGGGGGGGCCTGAAGCTTTCTTT. Translating it yields CASSHQGLFAGGPEAFF.

This clone was detected only once. The J gene is TRBJ1-2, the V gene TRBV27; D remains ambiguous. Trimming took off 3 bases at V and 2 bases at J, with 7 bases between the two ends. Germline-derived CDR1 and CDR2 are MNHEY and SMNVEV (reference sequence). The CDR3 sequence is 13 residues long. CDR3 sequence reads: CASSFRTNYGYTF. In DNA, the CDR3 is TGTGCCAGCAGTTTCCGGACCAACTATGGCTACACCTTC.

The chain combines TRBV12-3 or TRBV12-4 with TRBJ1-2; 7 bases are a match to TRBD1. Germline trimming cut 5 bases from V and 4 bases from J; bases unmatched to any gene: 4. The CDR3 sequence is 13 residues long. The CDR3 nucleotides read TGTGCCAGCAGTCCCCGGGACAGCTATGGCTACACCTTC. Protein sequence: CASSPRDSYGYTF.

The rearrangement uses TRBV7-8 and TRBJ1-2; TRBD1 matches 7 bases. The V and J ends lost 5 bases and 7 bases, in that order; junction bases with no gene match: 13. Per germline, CDR1 SGHVS and CDR2 FQNEAQ. The CDR3 covers 15 residues. The CDR3: CASSLGTASPFGYTF. The CDR3, as DNA: TGTGCCAGCAGCCTTGGGACAGCTTCCCCATTTGGCTACACCTTC.

The chain is built from TRBV29-1 and TRBJ2-1; no clear D. Trimming cost V 7 bases and J 10 bases, with 11 bases left between them. The CDR3 loop spans 10 amino acids. CDR1 and CDR2 from the germline V gene are SQVTM and ANQGSEA. CDR3 sequence (DNA): TGCAGCGGGAGAGTAATCGAGCAGTTCTTC. Protein sequence: CSGRVIEQFF.

This clone was counted a few times. This chain links TRBV7-9 with TRBJ1-5; D is possibly TRBD1 (5 bases). Germline CDR1 SEHNR, CDR2 FQNEAQ (reference sequence). Trimming left V 1 base short and J 8 bases short, with 9 bases between. The CDR3 runs to 13 residues. The CDR3 spells CASSLGQLKPQHF. The CDR3 nucleotides are TGTGCCAGCAGCTTAGGACAGCTTAAGCCCCAGCATTTT.

The chain has TRBV5-8 and TRBJ2-3; tentative D call: TRBD2 (5 bases). The germline CDR1 and CDR2 sequences are SGHTS and YDEGEE. The CDR3 is made up of 16 amino acids. Trimming took off 4 bases at V and 5 bases at J, with 20 bases between the two ends. This chain's CDR3 is CASSPPGWRQRDTQYF. CDR3 nucleotide sequence: TGTGCCAGCAGCCCCCCGGGTTGGAGGCAGCGAGATACGCAGTATTTT.

This chain uses TRBV5-1 with TRBJ1-3; D is unresolved. The CDR3 has 14 amino acids. Deletions cut 0 bases from V and 2 bases from J, with 6 bases between. Looked up from germline, CDR1 is SGHRS and CDR2 is YFSETQ. This CDR3 is CASSLGAAGNTIYF. Here the CDR3 DNA reads TGCGCCAGCAGCTTGGGCGCGGCTGGAAACACCATATATTTT.

J is TRBJ1-4 and V is TRBV13; TRBD1 matches at 8 bases. V shed 5 bases and J 10 bases; nucleotides not matched to a gene: 12. Germline-derived CDR1 and CDR2 are PRHDT and FYEKMQ (reference sequence). CDR3 length: 15 residues. CDR3 amino acids: CASSANDRGMGKLFF. The DNA for the CDR3 is TGTGCCAGCAGCGCTAATGACAGGGGAATGGGAAAACTGTTTTTT.

The rearrangement joins TRBV19 to TRBJ2-7; a weak D match, TRBD2 (5 bases). Deletions cut 5 bases from V and 4 bases from J, with 6 bases between. This CDR3 is 11 amino acids long. Germline-derived CDR1 and CDR2 are LNHDA and SQIVND (reference sequence). CDR3 sequence reads: CASSGGYEQYF. CDR3 coding DNA: TGTGCCAGTAGTGGAGGTTACGAGCAGTACTTC.

This chain links TRBV6-5 with TRBJ1-4; a weak D match, TRBD1 (5 bases). This CDR3 is built from 15 residues. V lost 5 bases and J 3 bases, leaving 13 bases between the germline ends. Germline values: CDR1 MNHEY, CDR2 SVGAGI. The CDR3 DNA reads as TGTGCCAGCAGTCTGGGGGTGTGGGCTAATGAAAAACTGTTTTTT. Encoded protein: CASSLGVWANEKLFF.

The CDR3 nucleotides are TGTGCCAGCAGCCAAGCGAACACTGAAGCTTTCTTT. Translation: CASSQANTEAFF. The chain uses TRBV3-1 (or the pseudogene TRBV3-2) and TRBJ1-1, with D uncertain. Germline values: CDR1 LGHDT, CDR2 YNNKEL (reference sequence). This CDR3 region has 12 residues. The V and J ends lost 1 base and 1 base respectively, with 1 base between them.

The chain carries TRBV2 and TRBJ2-5; D perhaps matches TRBD1 (6 bases). The CDR3 has 14 amino acids. The germline V gene has CDR1 SNHLY and CDR2 FYNNEI. Between the trimmed V and J ends, which lost 2 bases and 4 bases, there was a span of 11 bases. The CDR3 region is CASSEQGKGETQYF. The CDR3 nucleotides are TGTGCCAGCAGTGAACAGGGGAAGGGAGAGACCCAGTACTTC.

The chain carries TRBV11-2 and TRBJ1-1; TRBD1 matches at 8 bases. The V gene's germline CDR1 is SGHAT and CDR2 FQNNGV. The CDR3 is 15 amino acids. V shed 3 bases and J 3 bases; nucleotides not matched to a gene: 6. CDR3 nucleotide sequence: TGTGCCAGCAGCTTGATACAGGGGGTAGACACTGAAGCTTTCTTT. Its translation is CASSLIQGVDTEAFF.

The chain carries TRBV7-2 and TRBJ1-6, with TRBD1 matching over 9 bases. The CDR3 extends over 15 amino acids. Looked up from germline, CDR1 is SGHTA and CDR2 is FQGNSA. V lost 1 base and J lost 9; bases outside the gene matches: 4. The CDR3 loop is CASSLGGQGTSPLHF. In DNA form, the CDR3 reads TGTGCCAGCAGCTTAGGGGGACAGGGAACTTCACCCCTCCACTTT.

The rearrangement links TRBV7-9 to TRBJ1-6, with TRBD1 matching over 10 bases. Germline assignment: CDR1 SEHNR and CDR2 FQNEAQ (reference sequence). The CDR3 length is 17 residues. The trim removed 5 bases at V and 8 bases at J, leaving 12 bases unmatched. CDR3 amino acids: CASSPPGTGVRDSPLHF. In nucleotides, the CDR3 is TGTGCCAGCAGCCCTCCGGGGACAGGGGTTCGTGATTCACCCCTCCACTTT. Full variable domain (outside the CDR3, taken from reference TRBV7-9 and TRBJ1-6): DTGVSQNPRHKITKRGQNVTFRCDPISEHNRLYWYRQTLGQGPEFLTYFQNEAQLEKSRLLSDRFSAERPKGSFSTLEIQRTEQGDSAMYLCASSPPGTGVRDSPLHFGNGTRLTVT.

The V gene is TRBV2, the J gene TRBJ1-5, with D possibly TRBD1 on 5 matching bases. Per germline, CDR1 SNHLY and CDR2 FYNNEI. The CDR3 loop spans 15 amino acids. With 7 bases removed from V and 2 bases from J, the gap between germline ends came to 15 bases. The CDR3 coding sequence is TGTGCCAGCACCTCTCTCAGGGCGGGCAATCAGCCCCAGCATTTT. It encodes CASTSLRAGNQPQHF.

This clone has only a few counts. The genes are TRBV5-1 and TRBJ1-2; no firm D call. Germline lookup yields CDR1 SGHRS and CDR2 YFSETQ. Deletions cut 4 bases from V and 8 bases from J, with 15 bases between. The CDR3 extends over 13 amino acids. The CDR3 region has the DNA TGCGCCAGCAGCATGACGGTGGAGGGAGGCTACACCTTC. It encodes CASSMTVEGGYTF.

CDR3 protein: CASSLGLGTGLDTQYF. CDR3 in DNA: TGTGCCAGCAGCTTGGGACTGGGGACAGGGTTAGATACGCAGTATTTT. The J gene is TRBJ2-3, the V gene TRBV5-8; 9 nucleotides align to TRBD1. The CDR3 extends over 16 amino acids. J lost 5 bases, V lost 0 bases, and 7 bases had no gene match. Germline CDR1 reads SGHTS; CDR2 reads YDEGEE.